This T cell receptor beta chain derives from a study of cytomegalovirus exposure and HLA in healthy donors. General study findings and limits: The listing of approximately 160 TCR beta chains classed them as cytomegalovirus-associated. Rare sequences made up most TCRs, while some public TCRs were found in many donors. High specificity and sensitivity for cytomegalovirus status were reported for the classifier.

With V trimmed by 4 bases and J by 7 bases, 4 bases remained unmatched. The length of the CDR3 is 14 residues. CDR1 is MNHEY, CDR2 SMNVEV, per germline (reference sequence). Using immunoSEQ multiplex PCR, the repertoire was profiled, and TCRdb retains in-frame clones only, with some absent. Of about 330,000 clones in the sample, 75% to 90% were seen once. The study drew the donors from its approximately 110-subject validation cohort, separate from the roughly 700-subject first cohort. Note on this clone: Antigen specificity is unknown.

The chain is built from TRBV27 and TRBJ2-1, with 10 bases that match TRBD2. This TCR was sampled from a woman under 30 in good health and CMV-seronegative. The sequenced sample consisted of PBMCs. The CDR3 region is CASSSSGRVNEQFF. The CDR3 region has the DNA TGTGCCAGCAGTTCTAGCGGGAGAGTTAATGAGCAGTTCTTC.